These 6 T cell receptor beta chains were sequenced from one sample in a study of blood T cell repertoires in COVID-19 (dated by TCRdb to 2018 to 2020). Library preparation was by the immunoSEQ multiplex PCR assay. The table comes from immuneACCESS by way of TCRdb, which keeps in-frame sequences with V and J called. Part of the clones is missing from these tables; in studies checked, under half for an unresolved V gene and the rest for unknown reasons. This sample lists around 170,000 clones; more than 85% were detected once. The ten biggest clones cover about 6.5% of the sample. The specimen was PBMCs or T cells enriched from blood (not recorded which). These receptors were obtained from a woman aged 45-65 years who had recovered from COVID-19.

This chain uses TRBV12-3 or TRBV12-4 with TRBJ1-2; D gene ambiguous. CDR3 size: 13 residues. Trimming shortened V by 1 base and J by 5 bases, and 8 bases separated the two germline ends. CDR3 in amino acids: CASSLGPGYGYTF. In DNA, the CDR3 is TGTGCCAGCAGTTTAGGACCGGGATATGGCTACACCTTC.

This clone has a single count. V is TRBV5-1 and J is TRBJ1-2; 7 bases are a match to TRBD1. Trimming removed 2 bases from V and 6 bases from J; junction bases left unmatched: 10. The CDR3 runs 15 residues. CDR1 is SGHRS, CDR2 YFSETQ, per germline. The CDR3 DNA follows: TGCGCCAGCAGCTTCGCCGACAGGGAGTTTAATGGCTACACCTTC. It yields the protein CASSFADREFNGYTF.

Here the CDR3 DNA reads TGTGCCAGTAGTATAGATGGTCAGGAGGTGGAAAGCTATGGCTACACCTTC. Residues: CASSIDGQEVESYGYTF. The rearrangement links TRBV19 to TRBJ1-2; no definite D call. Germline assignment: CDR1 LNHDA and CDR2 SQIVND (reference sequence). V was trimmed by 0 bases and J by 4 bases, leaving 18 bases between them. There are 17 residues in the CDR3. The variable domain in full, completed from reference TRBV19 and TRBJ1-2, reads DGGITQSPKYLFRKEGQNVTLSCEQNLNHDAMYWYRQDPGQGLRLIYYSQIVNDFQKGDIAEGYSVSREKKESFPLTVTSAQKNPTAFYLCASSIDGQEVESYGYTFGSGTRLTVV.

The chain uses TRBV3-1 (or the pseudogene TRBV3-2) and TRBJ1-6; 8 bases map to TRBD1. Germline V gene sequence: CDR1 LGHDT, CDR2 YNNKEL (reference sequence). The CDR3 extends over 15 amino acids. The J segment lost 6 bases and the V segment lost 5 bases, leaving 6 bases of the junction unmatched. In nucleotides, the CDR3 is TGTGCCAGCAGCACCGGACAGGGTTTTAATTCACCCCTCCACTTT. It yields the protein CASSTGQGFNSPLHF.

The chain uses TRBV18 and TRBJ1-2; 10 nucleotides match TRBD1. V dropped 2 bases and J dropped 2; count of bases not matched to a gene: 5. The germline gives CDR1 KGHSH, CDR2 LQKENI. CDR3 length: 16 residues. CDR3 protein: CASSPGTGVSNYGYTF. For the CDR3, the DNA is TGTGCCAGCTCACCAGGGACAGGGGTATCGAACTATGGCTACACCTTC.

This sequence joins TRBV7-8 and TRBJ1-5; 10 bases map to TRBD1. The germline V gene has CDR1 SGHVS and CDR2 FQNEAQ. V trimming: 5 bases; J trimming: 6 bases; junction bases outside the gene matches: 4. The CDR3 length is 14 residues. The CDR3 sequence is CASSQDRGSQPQHF. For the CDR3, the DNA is TGTGCCAGCAGCCAGGACAGGGGGTCTCAGCCCCAGCATTTT.